This T cell receptor (beta chain) was captured by sequencing in a study of T cell clonality in common variable immunodeficiency. The study's findings and limits: CVID subjects had higher TCRbeta clonality than healthy controls, most marked in about a third. Compared with controls, CVID subjects had fewer shared TCRbeta clones.

CDR1 and CDR2 from the germline V gene are MNHNS and SASEGT. This CDR3 comprises 15 residues. Trimming removed 3 bases from V and 2 bases from J; junction bases left unmatched: 5. In this sample, this clone turned up many times. Its antigen is not known. The missing CDR3 end, 3 residues past where the read stops, is filled in from the germline J gene. The table came from immunoSEQ multiplex PCR; TCRdb's copy has only in-frame clones and leaves some out. The sample includes tens of thousands of clones, none of them occurring once. The sample comprised peripheral blood mononuclear cells. The clonotype was recovered from a person aged 18 to 75 in good health. The V and J genes are TRBV6-1 and TRBJ2-3, with TRBD2 identical over 7 bases. The sequenced CDR3 bases are TGTGCCAGCAGTGATTCCGGGGGGAACACAGATACG. As protein: CASSDSGGNTDT. In full, the CDR3 reads CASSDSGGNTDTQYF.